These 27 T cell receptor beta chains were all obtained from the same sample, sequenced in a study of T cell changes during pregnancy in multiple sclerosis. The repertoire was sequenced with immunoSEQ multiplex PCR; TCRdb's copy has only in-frame clones and lacks some. The sample includes tens of thousands of clones, 89% of them seen just once. The sample consisted of CD4+ T cells from peripheral blood mononuclear cells, taken in the first trimester of pregnancy. These receptor sequences come from a female donor with multiple sclerosis, enrolled in a pregnancy study.

This chain connects TRBV7-3 to TRBJ1-5; D not certain. From germline, CDR1 is SGHTA and CDR2 FQGTGA. V was cut by 1 base and J by 3 bases, with 4 bases left in between. The CDR3 loop spans 13 amino acids. CDR3 in amino acids: CASSLIANQPQHF. In DNA, the CDR3 is TGTGCCAGCAGCTTAATAGCCAATCAGCCCCAGCATTTT.

V usage is TRBV4-2 and J usage is TRBJ2-7; a possible D gene is TRBD1 (6 bases). V was pared by 2 bases and J by 5 bases, with 19 bases between. This CDR3 contains 16 residues. CDR1 LGHNA and CDR2 YNFKEQ come from the germline V gene. CDR3: CASSQNDRDIFHEQYF. The CDR3 DNA follows: TGTGCCAGCAGCCAAAACGACCGGGACATTTTCCACGAGCAGTACTTC.

The rearrangement uses TRBV7-2 and TRBJ1-5; possibly TRBD1 for D (5 bases). CDR3 size: 17 residues. Germline V gene sequence: CDR1 SGHTA, CDR2 FQGNSA. V was trimmed by 1 base and J by 4 bases, leaving 17 bases between them. CDR3 residues: CASSLGAENRLNQPQHF. The CDR3 region has the DNA TGTGCCAGCAGCTTAGGTGCCGAGAACAGGTTAAATCAGCCCCAGCATTTT.

The gene calls are TRBV11-2 and TRBJ2-3, with 10 nucleotides matching TRBD1. The CDR3 extends over 14 amino acids. Germline trimming cut 3 bases from V and 10 bases from J; bases unmatched to any gene: 7. In germline, CDR1 is SGHAT, CDR2 FQNNGV. This CDR3 is CASSFGQGVEAQYF. CDR3 DNA sequence: TGTGCCAGCAGCTTTGGACAGGGGGTTGAAGCGCAGTATTTT.

V is TRBV19 and J is TRBJ2-4, with 7 nucleotides matching TRBD1. CDR1 is LNHDA, CDR2 SQIVND, per germline (reference sequence). J gave up 7 bases and V 5 bases, and 11 bases lay outside the gene matches. The CDR3 contains 15 residues. CDR3 nucleotide sequence: TGTGCCAGTAGTTCAACAGGGGACCCCAGGAACATTCAGTACTTC. Protein: CASSSTGDPRNIQYF.

The chain joins TRBV2 to TRBJ2-3, with 8 bases lining up with TRBD1. Germline loops: CDR1 SNHLY, CDR2 FYNNEI. This CDR3 contains 13 residues. Trimming at V came to 9 bases and at J to 0 bases, leaving 2 bases not matched to a gene. CDR3 region: CARTGDSTDTQYF. CDR3 nucleotides: TGTGCCAGGACAGGGGACAGCACAGATACGCAGTATTTT.

The gene calls are TRBV7-3 and TRBJ1-1; D is ambiguous. This CDR3 contains 13 residues. The germline V gene encodes CDR1 SGHTA and CDR2 FQGTGA. V was shortened by 5 bases and J by 1 base, with 8 bases between the two germline ends. Here the CDR3 DNA reads TGTGCCAGCAGCCCGGAGTCGAACACTGAAGCTTTCTTT. It translates to CASSPESNTEAFF.

In its sample, this clone was seen a few times. The V and J genes are TRBV6-4 and TRBJ1-1; D might be TRBD1 (5 bases). This CDR3 is 14 amino acids long. The V gene's germline CDR1 is MRHNA and CDR2 SNTAGT. V dropped 0 bases and J dropped 5 bases, with 10 bases sitting between them. This CDR3 is CASSDSAGVTEAFF. The CDR3 bases are TGTGCCAGCAGTGACTCGGCGGGGGTTACTGAAGCTTTCTTT.

Only one count was recorded for this clone. The rearrangement joins TRBV6-1 to TRBJ1-2; D unresolved. CDR1 is MNHNS, CDR2 SASEGT, per germline. The CDR3 extends over 12 amino acids. Trimming cost V 8 bases and J 5 bases, with 12 bases left between them. CDR3 sequence reads: CASSRREYGYTF. As DNA, the CDR3 is TGTGCCAGCTCAAGAAGGGAGTATGGCTACACCTTC.

The CDR3, as DNA: TGTGCCAGTAGTACGGGACTAGCGGGAGGGGGCACAGATACGCAGTATTTT. It translates to CASSTGLAGGGTDTQYF. The chain carries TRBV19 and TRBJ2-3; 16 bases align to TRBD2. Germline V gives CDR1 LNHDA, CDR2 SQIVND (reference sequence). The CDR3 is 17 amino acids. V shed 4 bases and J 1 base; nucleotides not matched to a gene: 2.

The chain combines TRBV11-1 with TRBJ2-5; TRBD1 matches 8 bases. CDR3 length: 15 residues. The V and J ends lost 4 bases and 5 bases, in that order; junction bases with no gene match: 9. CDR1 and CDR2 from the germline V gene are SGHAT and FQDESV (reference sequence). The CDR3 DNA is TGTGCCAGCAGCTACCAGGACAGGGAGCTTGAGACCCAGTACTTC. Translation gives CASSYQDRELETQYF.

This clone came up once. V usage is TRBV5-1 and J usage is TRBJ2-7; D perhaps matches TRBD2 (5 bases). V lost 2 bases and J 2 bases, leaving 14 bases between the germline ends. The length of the CDR3 is 15 residues. Germline V gives CDR1 SGHRS, CDR2 YFSETQ. Here the CDR3 reads CASSLINQEAYEQYF. The CDR3 DNA follows: TGCGCCAGCAGCTTAATCAATCAGGAGGCCTACGAGCAGTACTTC.

The V and J genes are TRBV6-5 and TRBJ1-1; no clear D. The germline V gene has CDR1 MNHEY and CDR2 SVGAGI. Trimming removed 6 bases from V and 4 bases from J, with 15 bases in between. The CDR3 covers 14 residues. CDR3 loop: CASSRRRGRTEAFF. The CDR3 region has the DNA TGTGCCAGCAGCCGACGTAGAGGGCGCACTGAAGCTTTCTTT.

The chain is built from TRBV5-1 and TRBJ1-5, with TRBD1 matching 8 bases. Trimming removed 2 bases from V and 7 bases from J; junction bases left unmatched: 5. The CDR3 totals 14 residues. CDR1 is SGHRS and CDR2 is YFSETQ in the germline V gene. The CDR3 loop reads CASSLGTGGQPQHF. Here the CDR3 DNA reads TGCGCCAGCAGCTTAGGGACAGGTGGACAGCCCCAGCATTTT.

V gene TRBV5-1 combines with J gene TRBJ2-5; D is uncertain. Germline CDR1 SGHRS, CDR2 YFSETQ. This CDR3 spans 15 amino acids. The V end was cut by 4 bases, the J end by 4 bases, with 17 bases between. The CDR3 reads CASSDQSVGSETQYF. CDR3 nucleotide sequence: TGCGCCAGCAGCGACCAAAGCGTAGGATCAGAGACCCAGTACTTC.

The chain joins TRBV5-4 to TRBJ2-7; TRBD2 matches at 9 bases. CDR3 length: 14 amino acids. J was trimmed by 5 bases and V by 4 bases; bases with no gene match: 7. Germline CDR1 and CDR2: SGHNT and YYREEE (reference sequence). CDR3 amino acids: CASSRAGGKHEQYF. DNA of the CDR3: TGTGCCAGCAGCCGGGCGGGGGGGAAGCACGAGCAGTACTTC. Full variable domain (rest looked up from reference TRBV5-4 and TRBJ2-7): ETGVTQSPTHLIKTRGQQVTLRCSSQSGHNTVSWYQQALGQGPQFIFQYYREEENGRGNFPPRFSGLQFPNYSSELNVNALELDDSALYLCASSRAGGKHEQYFGPGTRLTVT.

V gene TRBV6-5 combines with J gene TRBJ2-1; tentative D call: TRBD2 (5 bases). V lost 4 bases and J lost 3, with 16 bases in between. The CDR3 runs 16 residues. Germline assignment: CDR1 MNHEY and CDR2 SVGAGI. CDR3 amino acids: CASSWKDSTFYNEQFF. Here the CDR3 DNA reads TGTGCCAGCAGTTGGAAGGACTCGACCTTCTACAATGAGCAGTTCTTC.

The V and J genes are TRBV6-5 and TRBJ2-7; 11 nucleotides align to TRBD1. Germline V gives CDR1 MNHEY, CDR2 SVGAGI. There are 14 residues in the CDR3. V lost 5 bases and J lost 7; bases outside the gene matches: 7. The CDR3 DNA is TGTGCCAGCAGTCCCGGACAGGGGGCGAGGGAGCAGTACTTC. It codes for CASSPGQGAREQYF.

The V gene is TRBV6-5, the J gene TRBJ1-1; a weak D match, TRBD1 (5 bases). Germline-derived CDR1 and CDR2 are MNHEY and SVGAGI. Trimming left V 0 bases short and J 10 bases short, with 15 bases between. CDR3 length: 14 residues. In nucleotides, the CDR3 is TGTGCCAGCAGTTACTCAGGAGCCAGGGTTTCAGCTTTCTTT. Residues: CASSYSGARVSAFF.

The chain has TRBV6-1 and TRBJ1-4, with 7 bases that match TRBD1. The CDR3 sequence is 18 residues long. The ends lost 4 bases at V and 0 bases at J; junction bases unmatched: 11. CDR1 and CDR2 from the germline V gene are MNHNS and SASEGT. The CDR3 region has the DNA TGTGCCAGCAGTGGGGGGACAGCCTTTTATGCAACTAATGAAAAACTGTTTTTT. Protein: CASSGGTAFYATNEKLFF.

The V gene is TRBV5-1, the J gene TRBJ2-5; D perhaps matches TRBD2 (6 bases). V dropped 0 bases and J dropped 1 base, with 7 bases sitting between them. CDR3 size: 14 residues. Germline CDR1 reads SGHRS; CDR2 reads YFSETQ. DNA of the CDR3: TGCGCCAGCAGCTTGGTCGGGGGCCAAGAGACCCAGTACTTC. Its protein is CASSLVGGQETQYF.

The count of this clone is one. The rearrangement uses TRBV7-9 and TRBJ2-5; TRBD2 matches at 8 bases. This CDR3 is 15 amino acids long. Germline V CDR1 and CDR2: SEHNR, FQNEAQ (reference sequence). With V trimmed by 3 bases and J by 5 bases, 8 bases remained unmatched. The CDR3 reads CASSFVAGWYETQYF. The CDR3 region has the DNA TGTGCCAGCAGCTTCGTAGCGGGGTGGTATGAGACCCAGTACTTC.

The rearrangement joins TRBV30 to TRBJ1-1; 7 bases fit TRBD1. The germline V gene encodes CDR1 GTSNPN and CDR2 SVGIG (reference sequence). The CDR3 loop spans 14 amino acids. Unmatched junction bases numbered 7, after V lost 3 bases and J lost 3 bases. The CDR3 DNA reads as TGTGCCTGGAGGGTTCAGGGGGTTCACACTGAAGCTTTCTTT. Translating it yields CAWRVQGVHTEAFF.

This chain joins TRBV5-1 and TRBJ2-5; the D gene is possibly TRBD1 (6 bases). The CDR3 totals 12 residues. V was clipped by 7 bases and J by 0 bases, with 7 bases between them. Germline V gene sequence: CDR1 SGHRS, CDR2 YFSETQ. CDR3 protein: CASRTDQETQYF. In DNA, the CDR3 is TGCGCCAGCCGGACAGACCAAGAGACCCAGTACTTC. Together with reference TRBV5-1 and TRBJ2-5, the CDR3 gives the full variable domain: KAGVTQTPRYLIKTRGQQVTLSCSPISGHRSVSWYQQTPGQGLQFLFEYFSETQRNKGNFPGRFSGRQFSNSRSEMNVSTLELGDSALYLCASRTDQETQYFGPGTRLLVL.

The chain is built from TRBV6-5 and TRBJ2-7; a weak D match, TRBD2 (5 bases). Germline V gives CDR1 MNHEY, CDR2 SVGAGI. Deletions cut 5 bases from V and 1 base from J, with 9 bases between. The CDR3 covers 13 residues. CDR3 residues: CASSKPGSYEQYF. Written as DNA, the CDR3 is TGTGCCAGCAGTAAGCCGGGGTCCTACGAGCAGTACTTC.

The chain couples TRBV20-1 to TRBJ2-3; D is undetermined. Germline CDR1 DFQATT, CDR2 SNEGSKA (reference sequence). This CDR3 is built from 10 residues. V shed 3 bases and J shed 8 bases, with 6 bases lying between them. The chain's CDR3 is CSASFSTQYF. In DNA form, the CDR3 reads TGCAGTGCTAGCTTCTCTACGCAGTATTTT.

This chain connects TRBV7-9 to TRBJ1-3; maybe TRBD1 (6 bases). Per germline, CDR1 SEHNR and CDR2 FQNEAQ (reference sequence). There are 14 residues in the CDR3. Trimming took 2 bases from V and 4 from J, leaving 9 bases between them. For the CDR3, the DNA is TGTGCCAGCAGCTTAATGGACAGCGGAAACACCATATATTTT. It yields the protein CASSLMDSGNTIYF.